This entry describes one TCR beta chain. What it binds is not known. The data were obtained in a study of long-term antiretroviral therapy in people with HIV. Study context: Specimens dating back about a decade before the 2015 immediate-ART recommendation are the oldest included.

Going into DNA extraction, samples held roughly 0.95-11 million cryopreserved PBMC. Version v3.0 of the immunoSEQ assay was performed at survey level. TCRdb keeps only in-frame clones here, not all; method: immunoSEQ multiplex PCR. The sample holds 25,000 to 30,000 clones; roughly 86% are singletons and the top ten take around 5.2%. The study, taken as a whole, reports: Information pertaining to ART adherence, viral resistance or therapeutic modifications was not obtained.

The receptor was derived from a man aged 35 to 55 with HIV. This sample comprised unsorted PBMCs, obtained approximately 2.7 years after starting antiretroviral therapy.

CDR3 DNA: TGCAGCGTTGATTTGGGACAGAACACTGAAGCTTTCTTT. Translation: CSVDLGQNTEAFF. This chain links TRBV29-1 with TRBJ1-1; TRBD1 is a possible D gene (6 bases). CDR3 length: 13 residues. Between the trimmed V and J ends, which lost 3 bases and 1 base, there was a span of 9 bases. Germline V gives CDR1 SQVTM, CDR2 ANQGSEA. The full variable domain, completed using reference TRBV29-1 and TRBJ1-1, is SAVISQKPSRDICQRGTSLTIQCQVDSQVTMMFWYRQQPGQSLTLIATANQGSEATYESGFVIDKFPISRPNLTFSTLTVSNMSPEDSSIYLCSVDLGQNTEAFFGQGTRLTVV.